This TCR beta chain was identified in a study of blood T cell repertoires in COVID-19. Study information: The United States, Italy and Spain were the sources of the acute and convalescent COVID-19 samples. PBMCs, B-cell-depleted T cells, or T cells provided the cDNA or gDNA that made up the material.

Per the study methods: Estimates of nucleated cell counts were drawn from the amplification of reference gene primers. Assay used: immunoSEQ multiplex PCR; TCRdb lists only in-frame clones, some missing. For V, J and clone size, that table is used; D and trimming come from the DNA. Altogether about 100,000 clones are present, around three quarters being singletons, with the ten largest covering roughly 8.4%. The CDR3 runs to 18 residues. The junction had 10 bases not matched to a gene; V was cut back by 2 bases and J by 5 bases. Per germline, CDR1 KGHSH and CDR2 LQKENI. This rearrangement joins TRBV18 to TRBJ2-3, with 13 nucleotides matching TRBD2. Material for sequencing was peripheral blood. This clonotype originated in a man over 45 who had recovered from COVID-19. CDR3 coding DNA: TGTGCCAGCTCACCAATCGGGACTAGCGGGGCTACGGGAGATACGCAGTATTTT. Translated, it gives CASSPIGTSGATGDTQYF.